This T cell receptor beta chain was captured in a study of graft-versus-host responses after intestinal transplantation. Study details: All recipients got anti-thymocyte globulin induction, then tacrolimus and steroids for approximately 3 years.

Study observations and caveats: Some patients had graft-donor T cell macrochimerism. In their allografts, the ratios of graft-versus-host to host-versus-graft T cell clones were high.

The table came from immunoSEQ multiplex PCR; TCRdb's copy has only in-frame clones and leaves some out. The sample holds under 30,000 clones, about 80% seen once. Intraepithelial lymphocytes and lamina propria lymphocytes were released through processing of graft tissue. A word on this clone: As yet, its antigen is unknown.

The receptor's source is a human patient who received an intestinal transplant, so some T cells may come from the graft donor. The source was ileum tissue, collected 98 days after intestinal transplantation.

CDR3 residues: CASSLGNRGYEQYF. CDR3 nucleotide sequence: TGTGCCAGCAGCTTAGGTAACAGGGGCTACGAGCAGTACTTC. The chain has TRBV11-2 and TRBJ2-7, with 7 bases fitting TRBD1. J gave up 3 bases and V 1 base, and 3 bases lay outside the gene matches. Germline V lookup: CDR1 SGHAT, CDR2 FQNNGV. The CDR3 extends over 14 amino acids.